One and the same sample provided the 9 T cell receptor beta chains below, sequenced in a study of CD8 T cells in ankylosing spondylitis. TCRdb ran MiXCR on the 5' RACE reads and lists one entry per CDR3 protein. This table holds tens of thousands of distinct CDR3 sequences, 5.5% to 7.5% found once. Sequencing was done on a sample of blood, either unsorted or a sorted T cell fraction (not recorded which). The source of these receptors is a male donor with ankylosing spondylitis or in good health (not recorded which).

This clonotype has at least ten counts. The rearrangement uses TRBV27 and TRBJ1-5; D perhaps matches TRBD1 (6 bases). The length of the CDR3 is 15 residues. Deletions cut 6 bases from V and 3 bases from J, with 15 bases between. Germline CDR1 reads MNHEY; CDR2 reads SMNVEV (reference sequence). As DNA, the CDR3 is TGTGCCAGCAGGCGACGGGACACTTACAATCAGCCCCAGCATTTT. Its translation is CASRRRDTYNQPQHF.

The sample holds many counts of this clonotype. The CDR3 is CASSLSGDYNEQFF. In DNA, the CDR3 is TGTGCCAGCAGCTTAAGCGGGGACTACAATGAGCAGTTCTTC. The chain combines TRBV7-3 with TRBJ2-1; D is possibly TRBD2 (6 bases). CDR1 is SGHTA, CDR2 FQGTGA, per germline. V lost 1 base, J lost 3 bases, and 7 bases lay in between. CDR3 size: 14 residues. The whole variable domain, filled in from reference TRBV7-3 and TRBJ2-1, reads GAGVSQTPSNKVTEKGKYVELRCDPISGHTALYWYRQSLGQGPEFLIYFQGTGAADDSGLPNDRFFAVRPEGSVSTLKIQRTERGDSAVYLCASSLSGDYNEQFFGPGTRLTVL.

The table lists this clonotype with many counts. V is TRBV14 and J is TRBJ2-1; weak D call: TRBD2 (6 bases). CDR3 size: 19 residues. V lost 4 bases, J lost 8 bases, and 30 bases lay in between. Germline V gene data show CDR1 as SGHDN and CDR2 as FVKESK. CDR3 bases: TGTGCCAGCAGCCCCAAGACCTTCGGGAGCATGGGTTTGGTCGATGAGCAGTTCTTC. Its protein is CASSPKTFGSMGLVDEQFF.

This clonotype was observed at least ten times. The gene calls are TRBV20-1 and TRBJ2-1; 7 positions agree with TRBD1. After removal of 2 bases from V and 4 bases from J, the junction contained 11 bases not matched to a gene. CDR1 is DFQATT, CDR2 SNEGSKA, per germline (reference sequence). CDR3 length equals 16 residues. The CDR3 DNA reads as TGCAGTGCTAGATCCGGGGTCCGGGACAGATACAATGAGCAGTTCTTC. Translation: CSARSGVRDRYNEQFF.

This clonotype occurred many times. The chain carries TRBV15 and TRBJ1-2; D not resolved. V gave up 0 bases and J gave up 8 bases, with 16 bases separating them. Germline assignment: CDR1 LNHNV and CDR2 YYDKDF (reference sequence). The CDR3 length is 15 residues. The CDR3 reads CATSRDADTSRGYTF. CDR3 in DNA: TGTGCCACCAGCAGAGACGCAGATACCTCAAGGGGCTACACCTTC.

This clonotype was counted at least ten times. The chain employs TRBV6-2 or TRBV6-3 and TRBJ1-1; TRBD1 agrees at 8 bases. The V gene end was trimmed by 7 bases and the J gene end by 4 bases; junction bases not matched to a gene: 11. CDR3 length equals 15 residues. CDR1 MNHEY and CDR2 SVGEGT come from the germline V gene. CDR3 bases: TGTGCCAGCATCGACAGGGGCGGGAGAAGCACTGAAGCTTTCTTT. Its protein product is CASIDRGGRSTEAFF.

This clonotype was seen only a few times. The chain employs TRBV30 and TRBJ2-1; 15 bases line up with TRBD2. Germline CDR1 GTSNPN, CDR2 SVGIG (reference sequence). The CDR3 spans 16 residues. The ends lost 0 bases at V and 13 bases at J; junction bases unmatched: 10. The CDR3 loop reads CAWSVPSTGLAGGQFF. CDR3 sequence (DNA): TGTGCCTGGAGTGTCCCCTCCACGGGACTAGCGGGAGGACAGTTCTTC.

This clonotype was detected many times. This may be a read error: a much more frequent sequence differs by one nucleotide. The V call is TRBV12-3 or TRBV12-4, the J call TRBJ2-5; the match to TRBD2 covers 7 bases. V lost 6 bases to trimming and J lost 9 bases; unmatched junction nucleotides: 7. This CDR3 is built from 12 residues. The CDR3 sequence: CASSHTREAQYF. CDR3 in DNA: TGTGCCAGCAGCCACACCCGGGAGGCCCAGTACTTC.

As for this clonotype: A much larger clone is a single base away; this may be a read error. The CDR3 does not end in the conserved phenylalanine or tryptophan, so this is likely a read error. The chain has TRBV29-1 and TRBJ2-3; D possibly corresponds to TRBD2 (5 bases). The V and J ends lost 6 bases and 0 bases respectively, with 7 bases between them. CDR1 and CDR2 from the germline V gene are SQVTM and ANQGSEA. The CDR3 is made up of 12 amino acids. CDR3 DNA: TGCAGCGTGAGCGGTAGCACAGATACGCAGTATTAT. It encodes CSVSGSTDTQYY.